This TCR beta chain was sequenced for a study of early T cells in non-severe SARS-CoV-2 infection. About the study: The input, bulk RNA from unsorted whole blood, was sequenced, and chains were unpaired.

There are many counts of this clonotype. Its cognate antigen is unknown. TCRdb analysed the 5' RACE reads with MiXCR anew, one entry per CDR3 protein. The sample consists of about 61,000 distinct CDR3 sequences, around 13% of them appearing once. Germline V gives CDR1 SGHNT, CDR2 YYREEE (reference sequence). Trimming stripped 5 bases from V and 0 bases from J, with 12 bases between. This CDR3 has 15 amino acids. Study-wide findings and caveats: Matching against VDJdb likely underestimated virus-specific expansions, favoring anti-spike CD8.

Sequencing was performed on whole blood, taken at baseline. This TCR was recovered from an adult who was a healthcare worker with PCR-confirmed SARS-CoV-2 infection or an uninfected control (not recorded which). The donor label of this sample is uncertain. This sequence joins TRBV5-4 and TRBJ2-4; the D is unclear. Here the CDR3 reads CASSKDLGAKNIQYF. CDR3 sequence (DNA): TGTGCCAGCAGTAAAGACTTGGGAGCCAAAAACATTCAGTACTTC.